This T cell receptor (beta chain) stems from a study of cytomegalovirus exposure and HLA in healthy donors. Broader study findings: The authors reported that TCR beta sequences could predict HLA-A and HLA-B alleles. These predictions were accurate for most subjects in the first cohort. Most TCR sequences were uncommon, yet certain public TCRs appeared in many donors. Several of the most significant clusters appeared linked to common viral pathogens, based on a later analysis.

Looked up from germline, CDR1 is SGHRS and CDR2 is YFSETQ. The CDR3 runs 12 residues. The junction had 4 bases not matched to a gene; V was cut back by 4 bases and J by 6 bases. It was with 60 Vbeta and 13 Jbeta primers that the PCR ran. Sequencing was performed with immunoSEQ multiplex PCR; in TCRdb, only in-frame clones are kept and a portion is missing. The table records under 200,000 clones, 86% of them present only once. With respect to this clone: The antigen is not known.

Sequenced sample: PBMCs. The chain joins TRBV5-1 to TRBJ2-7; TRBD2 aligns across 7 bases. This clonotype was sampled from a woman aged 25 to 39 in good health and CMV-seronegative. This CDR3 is CASSPWGGEQYF. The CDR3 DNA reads TGCGCCAGCAGCCCTTGGGGGGGCGAGCAGTACTTC. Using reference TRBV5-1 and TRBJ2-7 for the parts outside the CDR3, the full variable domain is KAGVTQTPRYLIKTRGQQVTLSCSPISGHRSVSWYQQTPGQGLQFLFEYFSETQRNKGNFPGRFSGRQFSNSRSEMNVSTLELGDSALYLCASSPWGGEQYFGPGTRLTVT.